This TCR beta chain originates from a study of blood T cell repertoires in COVID-19 (dated by TCRdb to 2019 to 2021). Describing the broader study: Samples from collaborators originated in the United States, Italy and Spain and spanned both the acute and convalescent phases of COVID-19. Subjects who had been exposed to COVID-19, were actively infected with it, or had recovered from it provided the deeply sampled blood TCRbeta repertoires that made up the dataset. The material from the prospective study consisted of cDNA or gDNA derived from T cells, B-cell-depleted T cells, or PBMCs. Where available, HLA class I and class II types were taken from metadata supplied by the sample provider and were not determined by assay-based typing. Sample metadata almost always included a de-identified subject ID, COVID-19 status, age in years and sex. The repertoires were released in a freely available public database intended as a resource for research on the immune response to SARS-CoV-2. Samples came from the ongoing ImmuneRACE study (first 160 participants) plus 1,254 subjects from 6 global collaborators. What the work shows at the level of the full study, not this receptor alone: The amount of clinical and demographic metadata varied by source and participant and was provided uncurated.

TCRbeta CDR3 regions were amplified from genomic DNA using the immunoSEQ Assay, a bias-controlled multiplex PCR. As for the authors' bioinformatics: The number of nucleated cells in each sample was estimated by amplification of reference gene primers within the assay. To quantify the absolute abundance of each unique TCRbeta CDR3 rearrangement, sequence reads were collapsed and filtered. For each sample, productive Simpson clonality was calculated by taking the square root of Simpson's diversity index across productive rearrangements. TCRdb carries this immuneACCESS record with in-frame sequences only. Its versions omit some clonotypes, under half of them owing to an unresolved V gene in the studies checked, with the rest unexplained. V, J and clone size reflect that table, while D and trimming were determined from the DNA. This sample is represented by 400,000 to 450,000 clones; approximately 89% of them were singletons. About 1.6% of the sample goes to the ten largest clones.

At one collaborating source in Seattle, patients were enrolled during active infection and were followed longitudinally through the course of disease. The collaborating institutions used their own protocols to collect whole blood in K2EDTA tubes. For TCRbeta analysis, collaborators shipped samples as frozen whole blood, isolated PBMCs, or DNA extracted from either of those sample types. Details on this clone: The specificity of this receptor is unknown. Base qualities are not at hand, and no much larger clone is one base apart.

The germline V gene (reference sequence) sets CDR1 to MNHEY and CDR2 to SMNVEV. V has 8 bases trimmed and J has 8 bases trimmed; junction bases matching no gene number 8. The CDR3, cysteine through phenylalanine, is 12 amino acids long. The read is trimmed to its CDR3 DNA, 36 bases read in frame from base 1. The sequence came from a woman aged 40-49 years with COVID-19, enrolled during active disease. This sequence uses TRBV27 and TRBJ1-2, and 7 junction bases match TRBD1. The sequenced sample consisted of peripheral blood. The encoded CDR3 is CASPDREEGYTF. The sequenced DNA: TGTGCCAGCCCCGACAGGGAGGAGGGCTACACCTTC.